This T cell receptor beta chain was sequenced in a study of CD8 T cells in ankylosing spondylitis. 5'-RACE, quantitative and with molecular barcodes, yielded the TCR beta libraries. TCRdb used MiXCR to reprocess the 5' RACE reads, holding one entry per CDR3 protein. Here the sample spans 250,000 to 400,000 distinct CDR3 sequences, approximately 10% being singletons. Whole-study findings and limits: Researchers reportedly found disease-linked clones significantly enriched in matched ankylosing spondylitis synovial fluid. Ankylosing spondylitis blood seemed to carry a telltale TCR beta motif made of seven or eight highly homologous variants. Researchers report that disease-linked clones proved CD8+ and relatively rare in peripheral blood.

Trimming left V 3 bases short and J 3 bases short, with 14 bases between. The CDR3 runs 15 residues. Germline V gives CDR1 MNHEY, CDR2 SMNVEV (reference sequence). This clonotype was recorded at least ten times. Antigen specificity is unknown. The receptor's source is a female donor with ankylosing spondylitis or in good health (not recorded which). The specimen sequenced was blood, either unsorted or a sorted T cell fraction (not recorded which). The chain joins TRBV27 to TRBJ1-2; D is ambiguous. In DNA, the CDR3 is TGTGCCAGCAGTTTCGACCCCAGAGACCACTATGGCTACACCTTC. Protein sequence: CASSFDPRDHYGYTF.